Sequencing of this T cell receptor (beta chain) was carried out in a study of vaccination effects on CD4 cells after COVID-19. With respect to this clone: Its antigen is unidentified.

Sequencing was performed with immunoSEQ multiplex PCR; in TCRdb, only in-frame clones are kept and a portion is missing. The sample includes roughly 50,000 clones, around 75% of them seen just once. Ahead of sequencing, the ViraFEST assay grew antigen-specific CD4+ T cells using viral peptide pools. Following culture for approximately ten days, CD4+ T cells were isolated. The V and J ends lost 0 bases and 4 bases respectively, with 12 bases between them. Germline CDR1 reads KGHSH; CDR2 reads LQKENI. The length of the CDR3 is 16 residues. The material sequenced was CD4+ T cells from PBMCs cultured with HCoV-229E spike peptides, taken before COVID-19 vaccination. The genes are TRBV18 and TRBJ2-2; D tentatively reads TRBD1 or TRBD2 (5 bases each). This sequence was found in a human donor who received a COVID-19 vaccine. The CDR3 nucleotides are TGTGCCAGCTCACCACCAGGGGAGCTTGGCACCGGGGAGCTGTTTTTT. As protein: CASSPPGELGTGELFF.